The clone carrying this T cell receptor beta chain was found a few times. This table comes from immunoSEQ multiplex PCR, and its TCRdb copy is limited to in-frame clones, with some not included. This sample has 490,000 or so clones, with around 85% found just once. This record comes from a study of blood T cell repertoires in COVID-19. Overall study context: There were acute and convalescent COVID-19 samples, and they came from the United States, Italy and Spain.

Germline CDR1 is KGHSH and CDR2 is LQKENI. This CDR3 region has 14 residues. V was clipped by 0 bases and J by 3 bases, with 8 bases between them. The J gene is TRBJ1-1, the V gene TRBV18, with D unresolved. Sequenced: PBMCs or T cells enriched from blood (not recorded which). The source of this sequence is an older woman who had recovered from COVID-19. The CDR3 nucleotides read TGTGCCAGCTCACCACCTCAGGATTACACTGAAGCTTTCTTT. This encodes CASSPPQDYTEAFF.